Below, 15 T cell receptor beta chains from the same sample are listed, as sequenced in a study of blood T cell repertoires in COVID-19. Only in-frame clones appear in the TCRdb table, and some are missing; sequencing was by immunoSEQ multiplex PCR. This table has hundreds of thousands of clones, about 83% appearing once. Material for sequencing was PBMCs or T cells enriched from blood (not recorded which). These receptor sequences come from a woman aged 40 to 50 who had recovered from COVID-19.

V usage is TRBV11-2 and J usage is TRBJ1-1; 9 positions match TRBD1. Germline V gene data show CDR1 as SGHAT and CDR2 as FQNNGV. The length of the CDR3 is 14 residues. J gave up 4 bases and V 4 bases, and 4 bases lay outside the gene matches. The CDR3 nucleotides are TGTGCCAGCAGCTGGGGACAGGGATTCACTGAAGCTTTCTTT. Protein: CASSWGQGFTEAFF.

The chain carries TRBV7-2 and TRBJ1-4; D unclear. The V end was cut by 3 bases, the J end by 4 bases, with 12 bases between. Germline V gene lookup returns CDR1 SGHTA and CDR2 FQGNSA. CDR3 length: 15 residues. The CDR3 reads CASSFQQLHNEKLFF. In DNA form, the CDR3 reads TGTGCCAGCAGCTTCCAACAGCTACATAATGAAAAACTGTTTTTT.

This clone was seen a handful of times. J is TRBJ2-3 and V is TRBV29-1; 7 bases map to TRBD2. The V and J ends lost 5 bases and 5 bases, in that order; junction bases with no gene match: 13. This CDR3 comprises 15 residues. Per germline, CDR1 SQVTM and CDR2 ANQGSEA. DNA for the CDR3: TGCAGCGTTCGCGAAAGCGGGACTGGAGGAGATACGCAGTATTTT. This sequence encodes CSVRESGTGGDTQYF.

This clone appeared once. The J gene is TRBJ1-2, the V gene TRBV10-3; a weak D match, TRBD1 (5 bases). Germline loops: CDR1 ENHRY, CDR2 SYGVKD. Trimming cost V 10 bases and J 1 base, with 16 bases left between them. The CDR3 contains 14 residues. The CDR3 sequence is CATQAGGGNYGYTF. CDR3 DNA sequence: TGTGCCACACAGGCGGGCGGGGGTAACTATGGCTACACCTTC.

The chain couples TRBV3-1 (or the pseudogene TRBV3-2) to TRBJ1-3; D call uncertain. CDR3 length: 15 residues. The germline V gene has CDR1 LGHDT and CDR2 YNNKEL (reference sequence). The V end lost 2 bases, the J end lost 3 bases, and 11 bases lay between the germline ends. The CDR3 spells CASSQIRADGNTIYF. Written as DNA, the CDR3 is TGTGCCAGCAGCCAAATCCGTGCGGATGGAAACACCATATATTTT.

This rearrangement joins TRBV19 to TRBJ2-3; no definite D call. The germline V and J ends were trimmed by 3 bases and 0 bases, with 7 bases remaining between them. Looked up from germline, CDR1 is LNHDA and CDR2 is SQIVND (reference sequence). The CDR3 covers 14 residues. Written as DNA, the CDR3 is TGTGCCAGTAGTATTGGGCATAGCACAGATACGCAGTATTTT. Protein sequence: CASSIGHSTDTQYF.

The chain is built from TRBV19 and TRBJ1-1; D unclear. V was shortened by 7 bases and J by 5 bases, with 14 bases between the two germline ends. There are 13 residues in the CDR3. Germline V gene sequence: CDR1 LNHDA, CDR2 SQIVND (reference sequence). CDR3 DNA sequence: TGTGCCAGTAATCGAGGGCAGCCGACTGAAGCTTTCTTT. As protein: CASNRGQPTEAFF.

The chain carries TRBV19 and TRBJ1-2; maybe TRBD1 (6 bases). In germline, CDR1 is LNHDA, CDR2 SQIVND (reference sequence). The CDR3 consists of 15 residues. The V and J ends lost 5 bases and 0 bases respectively, with 13 bases between them. CDR3 bases: TGTGCCAGTAGTTTCGCAGGACAGTCTAACTATGGCTACACCTTC. Amino acid sequence: CASSFAGQSNYGYTF.

The rearrangement uses TRBV7-2 and TRBJ1-1; D perhaps matches TRBD1 (6 bases). Per the germline V gene, CDR1 is SGHTA and CDR2 is FQGNSA. The CDR3 contains 14 residues. V was pared by 5 bases and J by 6 bases, with 16 bases between. For the CDR3, the DNA is TGTGCCAGCAGCCCCCGGGACCCAGGGGCTGAAGCTTTCTTT. This codes for CASSPRDPGAEAFF.

The chain joins TRBV11-2 to TRBJ2-3; no clear D. Germline V CDR1 and CDR2: SGHAT, FQNNGV. This CDR3 has 13 residues. Trimming pared 2 bases from V and 4 bases from J, leaving 7 bases between. The CDR3 sequence: CASSLSDSDTQYF. As DNA, the CDR3 is TGTGCCAGCAGCTTAAGCGACTCAGATACGCAGTATTTT.

A single count supports this clone. The chain recombines TRBV7-2 with TRBJ2-2; 7 nucleotides match TRBD1. Germline V gene data show CDR1 as SGHTA and CDR2 as FQGNSA. V shed 1 base and J 1 base; nucleotides not matched to a gene: 3. This CDR3 has 16 residues. The CDR3 is CASSLGRTGNTGELFF. CDR3 coding DNA: TGTGCCAGCAGCTTAGGCAGGACAGGGAACACCGGGGAGCTGTTTTTT. The complete variable domain, with remaining parts taken from reference TRBV7-2 and TRBJ2-2, reads GAGVSQSPSNKVTEKGKDVELRCDPISGHTALYWYRQSLGQGLEFLIYFQGNSAPDKSGLPSDRFSAERTGGSVSTLTIQRTQQEDSAVYLCASSLGRTGNTGELFFGEGSRLTVL.

The chain recombines TRBV5-4 with TRBJ2-1, with D perhaps matching TRBD2 (6 bases). V shed 3 bases and J shed 8 bases, with 30 bases lying between them. Germline-derived CDR1 and CDR2 are SGHNT and YYREEE (reference sequence). The CDR3 has 19 residues. CDR3 sequence: CASSSVAPRTSTMNHEQFF. The CDR3 DNA reads TGTGCCAGCAGCTCCGTTGCCCCTCGAACTAGCACCATGAACCATGAGCAGTTCTTC. Full variable domain (remainder filled in from reference TRBV5-4 and TRBJ2-1): ETGVTQSPTHLIKTRGQQVTLRCSSQSGHNTVSWYQQALGQGPQFIFQYYREEENGRGNFPPRFSGLQFPNYSSELNVNALELDDSALYLCASSSVAPRTSTMNHEQFFGPGTRLTVL.

The rearrangement links TRBV3-1 (or the pseudogene TRBV3-2) to TRBJ1-2; D is possibly TRBD1 (5 bases). V shed 6 bases and J shed 7 bases, with 21 bases lying between them. Germline V lookup: CDR1 LGHDT, CDR2 YNNKEL (reference sequence). This CDR3 has 15 amino acids. CDR3 protein: CASRALGGEGSGYTF. DNA of the CDR3: TGTGCCAGCAGGGCCCTGGGAGGGGAGGGAAGTGGCTACACCTTC.

The V call is TRBV6-2 or TRBV6-3, the J call TRBJ2-3; D remains unclear. This CDR3 comprises 14 residues. The germline V gene has CDR1 MNHEY and CDR2 SVGEGT. V lost 5 bases and J lost 6, with 15 bases in between. The CDR3 spells CASSNPPLPDTQYF. Written as DNA, the CDR3 is TGTGCCAGCAGTAATCCCCCTCTTCCCGATACGCAGTATTTT.

This chain joins TRBV18 and TRBJ2-5; TRBD1 matches at 11 bases. The CDR3 is 15 amino acids. V lost 3 bases and J lost 5; bases outside the gene matches: 5. Per germline, CDR1 KGHSH and CDR2 LQKENI. The CDR3 DNA is TGTGCCAGCTCACCCGGACAGGGGGCTTGGGAGACCCAGTACTTC. Translation gives CASSPGQGAWETQYF.